A single sample is the source of the 18 T cell receptor beta chains below, sequenced in a study of shared clonotypes between healthy human individuals (dated by TCRdb to between 2020 and 2021). Libraries were constructed by the immunoSEQ multiplex PCR assay. Sourced from immuneACCESS, this table was stored by TCRdb with only in-frame sequences that have V and J called. A share of the clones is absent; for the studies checked, an unresolved V gene accounts for under half, and the remainder has no known explanation. Present in this sample are roughly 650,000 clones, approximately 96% of which were seen just once. Roughly 0.12% of the sample is held by the ten biggest clonotypes. CD8 naive samples consisted of CD45RO-negative cells that were positively selected for CCR7, yielding a CD45RA+CCR7+ population without TemRA cells. The sample taken for sequencing was naive CD8+ T cells sorted from blood. Reading the label with the study, this specimen's cell subset or site is: CD45RA+CCR7+. These TCRs come from a woman aged 30 to 39 in good health.

This clone appeared a single time. The chain couples TRBV25-1 to TRBJ2-2; TRBD2 agrees at 9 bases. CDR3 length: 16 amino acids. J gave up 4 bases and V 1 base, and 4 bases lay outside the gene matches. Germline V lookup: CDR1 MGHDK, CDR2 SYGVNS. The CDR3 DNA follows: TGTGCCAGCAGTGAATTTAGCGGGAGTGGCACCGGGGAGCTGTTTTTT. Its translation: CASSEFSGSGTGELFF. The variable domain in full, completed from reference TRBV25-1 and TRBJ2-2, reads EADIYQTPRYLVIGTGKKITLECSQTMGHDKMYWYQQDPGMELHLIHYSYGVNSTEKGDLSSESTVSRIRTEHFPLTLESARPSHTSQYLCASSEFSGSGTGELFFGEGSRLTVL.

J is TRBJ2-7 and V is TRBV7-9; 9 bases agree with TRBD2. Germline CDR1 and CDR2: SEHNR and FQNEAQ (reference sequence). The V segment lost 5 bases and the J segment 3 bases; nucleotides outside the gene matches: 14. This CDR3 is 17 amino acids long. DNA of the CDR3: TGTGCCAGCAGCCCGCCGAAGGGGCGGGAGGGCGGCTACGAGCAGTACTTC. This gives the protein CASSPPKGREGGYEQYF. The full variable domain, completed using reference TRBV7-9 and TRBJ2-7, is DTGVSQNPRHKITKRGQNVTFRCDPISEHNRLYWYRQTLGQGPEFLTYFQNEAQLEKSRLLSDRFSAERPKGSFSTLEIQRTEQGDSAMYLCASSPPKGREGGYEQYFGPGTRLTVT.

V usage is TRBV15 and J usage is TRBJ1-1; D possibly corresponds to TRBD1 (6 bases). Germline CDR1 is LNHNV and CDR2 is YYDKDF (reference sequence). V shed 1 base and J shed 3 bases, with 15 bases lying between them. CDR3 size: 16 residues. The CDR3 DNA sequence: TGTGCCACCAGCAGAGGCAGGACAGCACTCGACACTGAAGCTTTCTTT. Translating it yields CATSRGRTALDTEAFF. Looking up the rest from reference TRBV15 and TRBJ1-1 gives the full variable domain: DAMVIQNPRYQVTQFGKPVTLSCSQTLNHNVMYWYQQKSSQAPKLLFHYYDKDFNNEADTPDNFQSRRPNTSFCFLDIRSPGLGDTAMYLCATSRGRTALDTEAFFGQGTRLTVV.

This rearrangement joins TRBV6-5 to TRBJ2-7; D is ambiguous. V gave up 1 base and J gave up 3 bases, with 10 bases separating them. Germline V gives CDR1 MNHEY, CDR2 SVGAGI. The CDR3 is 14 residues long. This chain's CDR3 is CASSYYSNNYEQYF. CDR3 sequence (DNA): TGTGCCAGCAGTTACTATTCCAATAACTACGAGCAGTACTTC.

The rearrangement links TRBV6-1 to TRBJ1-1; D possibly corresponds to TRBD1 (5 bases). The CDR3 is 14 residues long. CDR1 is MNHNS, CDR2 SASEGT, per germline. V lost 1 base and J lost 5, with 11 bases in between. The CDR3 coding sequence is TGTGCCAGCAGTGAAGTGCAGGGTAGAACTGAAGCTTTCTTT. It translates to CASSEVQGRTEAFF.

V and J are TRBV13 and TRBJ1-2; 10 positions agree with TRBD1. CDR1 PRHDT and CDR2 FYEKMQ come from the germline V gene (reference sequence). The CDR3 has 14 amino acids. Trimming cost V 5 bases and J 6 bases; bases outside gene matches: 6. CDR3 protein: CASSSAGQGNGYTF. The CDR3 DNA sequence: TGTGCCAGCAGCAGCGCGGGACAGGGGAATGGCTACACCTTC. Full variable domain (rest looked up from reference TRBV13 and TRBJ1-2): AAGVIQSPRHLIKEKRETATLKCYPIPRHDTVYWYQQGPGQDPQFLISFYEKMQSDKGSIPDRFSAQQFSDYHSELNMSSLELGDSALYFCASSSAGQGNGYTFGSGTRLTVV.

The rearrangement uses TRBV2 and TRBJ2-5, with TRBD2 matching over 13 bases. V gave up 1 base and J gave up 4 bases; unmatched junction bases: 6. Germline assignment: CDR1 SNHLY and CDR2 FYNNEI. CDR3 length: 17 amino acids. The chain's CDR3 is CASSEGGLAGRSETQYF. CDR3 in DNA: TGTGCCAGCAGTGAAGGGGGACTAGCGGGGCGATCAGAGACCCAGTACTTC.

The rearrangement uses TRBV11-2 and TRBJ2-5; D possibly corresponds to TRBD2 (7 bases). Germline V gene sequence: CDR1 SGHAT, CDR2 FQNNGV. The germline V and J ends were trimmed by 4 bases and 1 base, with 13 bases remaining between them. This CDR3 has 15 amino acids. The DNA for the CDR3 is TGTGCCAGCAGCTGGAGCGGGACACCCCAAGAGACCCAGTACTTC. This encodes CASSWSGTPQETQYF.

The chain combines TRBV27 with TRBJ2-1, with 13 nucleotides matching TRBD2. Germline CDR1 reads MNHEY; CDR2 reads SMNVEV (reference sequence). The V gene end was trimmed by 3 bases and the J gene end by 7 bases; junction bases not matched to a gene: 3. This CDR3 is built from 15 residues. The CDR3 reads CASSLGLAGRNEQFF. Here the CDR3 DNA reads TGTGCCAGCAGTTTGGGACTAGCGGGACGGAATGAGCAGTTCTTC.

The rearrangement uses TRBV19 and TRBJ1-2, with 7 nucleotides matching TRBD1. J was trimmed by 6 bases and V by 5 bases; bases with no gene match: 9. The length of the CDR3 is 14 residues. Germline loops: CDR1 LNHDA, CDR2 SQIVND (reference sequence). DNA for the CDR3: TGTGCCAGTAGTTACAGGGGCGTGCTTGATGGCTACACCTTC. The encoded protein is CASSYRGVLDGYTF.

The rearrangement joins TRBV29-1 to TRBJ2-3; TRBD2 agrees at 13 bases. Germline V gene lookup returns CDR1 SQVTM and CDR2 ANQGSEA. J gave up 4 bases and V 6 bases, and 10 bases lay outside the gene matches. The CDR3 contains 16 residues. The CDR3 nucleotides read TGCAGCGTACCGGGACTAGCGGGATGGGGGGCAGATACGCAGTATTTT. Translated: CSVPGLAGWGADTQYF.

The J gene is TRBJ1-1, the V gene TRBV5-4; no definite D call. This CDR3 contains 12 residues. Germline V gives CDR1 SGHNT, CDR2 YYREEE (reference sequence). V shed 7 bases and J shed 2 bases, with 9 bases lying between them. This chain's CDR3 is CASLGSNTEAFF. As DNA, the CDR3 is TGTGCCAGCCTAGGATCTAACACTGAAGCTTTCTTT.

The sample holds one count of this clone. The chain combines TRBV9 with TRBJ2-2; TRBD1 is a possible D gene (6 bases). This CDR3 comprises 16 residues. Trimming shortened V by 1 base and J by 5 bases, and 15 bases separated the two germline ends. In germline, CDR1 is SGDLS, CDR2 YYNGEE. This CDR3 reads CASSVSKDRPTGELFF. CDR3 nucleotides: TGTGCCAGCAGCGTATCAAAGGACAGACCGACCGGGGAGCTGTTTTTT. Based on the CDR3 plus reference TRBV9 and TRBJ2-2, the full variable domain is DSGVTQTPKHLITATGQRVTLRCSPRSGDLSVYWYQQSLDQGLQFLIQYYNGEERAKGNILERFSAQQFPDLHSELNLSSLELGDSALYFCASSVSKDRPTGELFFGEGSRLTVL.

This clone was recorded a few times. The chain uses TRBV9 and TRBJ2-1, with D hard to call. Trimming stripped 4 bases from V and 6 bases from J, with 8 bases between. The CDR3 consists of 12 residues. Per germline, CDR1 SGDLS and CDR2 YYNGEE. This chain's CDR3 is CASSHQANEQFF. In DNA, the CDR3 is TGTGCCAGCAGCCATCAAGCCAATGAGCAGTTCTTC.

V usage is TRBV4-2 and J usage is TRBJ2-2; D remains unclear. The V gene's germline CDR1 is LGHNA and CDR2 YNFKEQ. Trimming pared 1 base from V and 5 bases from J, leaving 8 bases between. The CDR3 consists of 14 residues. CDR3 sequence (DNA): TGTGCCAGCAGCCAAGTAGAGCAGACCGGGGAGCTGTTTTTT. This gives the protein CASSQVEQTGELFF.

This chain joins TRBV5-6 and TRBJ2-1, with 10 bases matching TRBD2. Germline V gene sequence: CDR1 SGHDT, CDR2 YYEEEE. V trimming: 7 bases; J trimming: 3 bases; junction bases outside the gene matches: 7. CDR3 length: 15 amino acids. This CDR3 reads CASGLAGGYYNEQFF. The CDR3 DNA follows: TGTGCCAGCGGGTTAGCGGGAGGTTACTACAATGAGCAGTTCTTC.

CDR3 in DNA: TGTGCCAGCAGTTTAACGGCGGGCTCGTACGAGCAGTACTTC. Protein: CASSLTAGSYEQYF. V and J are TRBV27 and TRBJ2-7; D perhaps matches TRBD2 (5 bases). Germline CDR1 reads MNHEY; CDR2 reads SMNVEV (reference sequence). The CDR3 is 14 residues long. V was trimmed by 2 bases and J by 4 bases, leaving 12 bases between them.

Note on this clone: This same CDR3 is encoded by further DNA sequences in the sample. This chain uses TRBV20-1 with TRBJ2-7; D might be TRBD2 (6 bases). Trimming pared 3 bases from V and 6 bases from J, leaving 6 bases between. The germline V gene encodes CDR1 DFQATT and CDR2 SNEGSKA (reference sequence). The CDR3 loop spans 10 amino acids. The CDR3 here is CSASSGEQYF. CDR3 in DNA: TGCAGTGCTAGTAGCGGCGAGCAGTACTTC.